This TCR beta chain comes out of a study of control samples from healthy donors and cancer patients. TCRdb keeps only in-frame clones here, not all; method: immunoSEQ multiplex PCR. The sample has about 70,000 clones, over 90% seen once; the top ten hold 2.8%. The CDR3 sequence is 15 residues long. The origin of this receptor is a woman aged 25-40 years in good health. Material for sequencing was blood. The V and J genes are TRBV12-1 and TRBJ2-1; TRBD2 reflects the table's D call only, with no check against the DNA. TRBV12-1 is assigned pseudogene status. The CDR3 protein is CASSYPGGGAGEQFF. Here the CDR3 DNA reads TGTGCCAGCAGCTACCCTGGAGGGGGGGCGGGAGAGCAGTTCTTC.